The count of the clone carrying this T cell receptor (beta chain) is one. The antigen is undetermined. This CDR3 region has 14 residues. Losses at the gene ends were 1 base for V and 8 bases for J; bases not matched to a gene: 4. Germline loops: CDR1 MNHNY, CDR2 SVGAGI (reference sequence). These data originate in a study of T cell clones after liver transplantation. Study-level information: A pre-transplant mixed lymphocyte reaction with TCRbeta sequencing defined graft-donor-reactive clones followed in post-transplant blood. Draws occurred before transplant, before withdrawal, and after complete or failed withdrawal.

Study-wide results and limits: A larger donor-reactive than third-party decline suggested partial antigen-specific deletion.

The repertoire was sequenced with immunoSEQ multiplex PCR; TCRdb's copy has only in-frame clones and lacks some. The data show nearly 45,000 clones, around 84% seen once. The rearrangement links TRBV6-6 to TRBJ1-4; 7 nucleotides align to TRBD1. The receptor was isolated from a human patient who received a liver transplant. Some T cells may be transferred from the graft donor. The sample consisted of CD4+ T cells from blood, taken 24 months after liver transplant. This CDR3 is CASSYLTGNEKLFF. For the CDR3, the DNA is TGTGCCAGCAGTTACTTGACAGGGAACGAAAAACTGTTTTTT.